This T cell receptor (beta chain) emerged from a study of blood T cell repertoires in COVID-19. In the study overall: Collection of acute and convalescent COVID-19 samples took place in the United States, Italy and Spain. The analysed material was cDNA or gDNA that came from T cells, B-cell-depleted T cells, or PBMCs.

CDR3 size: 14 residues. As originally analysed: Reference gene primer amplification gave estimated nucleated cell counts. Assay used: immunoSEQ multiplex PCR; TCRdb lists only in-frame clones, some missing. Clone size and V and J calls were adopted from that table, with D and trimming inferred from the DNA. The table lists roughly 250,000 clones, approximately 90% of them singletons, with 3.7% in the top ten. This TCR came from a woman aged 40 to 55 with acute or convalescent COVID-19. The V and J genes are TRBV21-1 and TRBJ1-2; TRBD1, as called in the table, went unchecked against the DNA. TRBV21-1 is labeled a pseudogene. Sequenced material: peripheral blood. DNA of the CDR3: TGTGCCAGCAGCAAGTGCAGGGGGCTTAAGGGCTACACCTTC. Its protein product is CASSKCRGLKGYTF.